This T cell receptor beta chain was sequenced in a study of blood T cell repertoires in COVID-19. Study summary: Sites in the United States, Italy and Spain provided acute and convalescent COVID-19 samples. From T cells, B-cell-depleted T cells, or PBMCs came the material, which was cDNA or gDNA.

Per the original methods: Reference gene primer amplification gave estimated nucleated cell counts. Using immunoSEQ multiplex PCR, the repertoire was profiled, and TCRdb retains in-frame clones only, with some absent. From that table come the V and J calls and clone size; the DNA was used to work out D and trimming. In the table there are about 70,000 clones, 60% to 80% of which are singletons. V was shortened by 6 bases and J by 10 bases, with 13 bases between the two germline ends. The CDR3 has 12 amino acids. CDR1 SGHNT and CDR2 YENEEA come from the germline V gene. The sample consisted of peripheral blood. The sequence came from a woman aged 55-69 years with acute or convalescent COVID-19. The chain is built from TRBV11-3 and TRBJ2-1; the D gene is possibly TRBD2 (5 bases). This CDR3 is CASSKAGGEQFF. The CDR3 nucleotides read TGTGCCAGCAGTAAGGCAGGAGGCGAGCAGTTCTTC.